What follows are 9 T cell receptor beta chains derived from one specimen sequenced in a study of tumor and adjacent non-tumor tissue in lung cancer. Three rounds of nested PCR, following a modified ARM-PCR protocol, produced the TCRbeta library. One entry per CDR3 protein results from TCRdb running MiXCR on the multiplex PCR reads. The table includes 70,000 or so distinct CDR3 sequences, approximately 63% detected once. This sample's RNA came from whole unsorted tissue. Sequences were obtained from lung tumor tissue. All receptors derive from a middle-aged man with non-small cell lung cancer.

As regards this clonotype: Since a much larger clone is just one base distant, this may be a read error. The rearrangement joins TRBV6-5 to TRBJ2-3, with 7 bases identical to TRBD1. The end of the DNA fits TRBJ1-5 better, so the J call may be wrong. The germline V gene has CDR1 MNHEY and CDR2 SVGAGI. The CDR3 totals 15 residues. CDR3 loop: CASRSLGGGTDTQHF. The CDR3 DNA sequence: TGTGCCAGCAGATCGCTAGGAGGGGGCACAGATACGCAGCATTTT.

The chain carries TRBV12-3 or TRBV12-4 and TRBJ1-1, with D perhaps matching TRBD1 (5 bases). CDR3 length equals 14 residues. V was trimmed by 8 bases and J by 5 bases, leaving 18 bases between them. In DNA, the CDR3 is TGTGCCAGCTGTCCTGGGACGCTAGGGACTGAAGCTTTCTTT. This translates into CASCPGTLGTEAFF.

A word on this clonotype: This clone may be a read error of a much larger clone one base away. This chain uses TRBV20-1 with TRBJ2-4; 9 positions agree with TRBD1. Per germline, CDR1 DFQATT and CDR2 SNEGSKA (reference sequence). CDR3 length equals 12 residues. In DNA form, the CDR3 reads TGCAGAGCTAGCCCCCGACAGGGGGACGAGTACTTC. Protein sequence: CRASPRQGDEYF.

V usage is TRBV11-3 and J usage is TRBJ2-1, with 7 bases fitting TRBD2. Per the germline V gene, CDR1 is SGHNT and CDR2 is YENEEA. The V and J ends lost 5 bases and 12 bases, in that order; junction bases with no gene match: 19. This CDR3 has 16 residues. The CDR3: CASSASGASRRDMQFF. CDR3 bases: TGTGCCAGCAGCGCCAGCGGGGCTAGCAGGAGAGATATGCAGTTCTTC.

Comment on this clonotype: A read error may produce the germline difference seen at one junction end. This chain joins TRBV10-3 and TRBJ2-3, with 8 positions matching TRBD1. CDR1 is ENHRY, CDR2 SYGVKD, per germline. There are 14 residues in the CDR3. DNA of the CDR3: TGTGACATCAGTCAGGACAGGGCGGCGGATACGCAGTATTTT. Translated, it gives CDISQDRAADTQYF.

This clonotype has a handful of counts. The chain carries TRBV20-1 and TRBJ2-1; 15 bases are shared with TRBD2. The CDR3 is made up of 16 amino acids. CDR1 DFQATT and CDR2 SNEGSKA come from the germline V gene (reference sequence). The V segment lost 4 bases and the J segment 5 bases; nucleotides outside the gene matches: 6. The CDR3: CSANPGLAGGNNEQFF. Written as DNA, the CDR3 is TGCAGTGCTAACCCGGGACTAGCGGGGGGAAACAATGAGCAGTTCTTC.

This clonotype was observed at least ten times. J is TRBJ1-3 and V is TRBV6-5; the match to TRBD1 covers 7 bases. The junction had 1 base not matched to a gene; V was cut back by 4 bases and J by 1 base. Germline V lookup: CDR1 MNHEY, CDR2 SVGAGI. This CDR3 has 14 residues. In nucleotides, the CDR3 is TGTGCCAGCAGTTCGGGACAGTCTGGAAACACCATATATTTT. Its translation: CASSSGQSGNTIYF.

The J gene is TRBJ2-7, the V gene TRBV6-6; TRBD1 agrees at 8 bases. The CDR3 has 15 amino acids. Germline assignment: CDR1 MNHNY and CDR2 SVGAGI (reference sequence). Germline trimming cut 5 bases from V and 4 bases from J; bases unmatched to any gene: 10. CDR3 residues: CASSRGTGGKYEQYF. The CDR3 DNA reads as TGTGCCAGCAGTAGAGGAACAGGGGGAAAGTACGAGCAGTACTTC.

With respect to this clonotype: A much more abundant neighbour one base away suggests this may be a read error. This sequence joins TRBV7-9 and TRBJ2-3; 7 bases match TRBD2. The CDR3 totals 15 residues. Looked up from germline, CDR1 is SEHNR and CDR2 is FQNEAQ (reference sequence). CDR3 loop: CASSYWREMDDRQYF. CDR3 DNA sequence: TGTGCCAGCAGCTATTGGCGGGAGATGGATGATAGGCAGTATTTT.